The source of this TCR beta chain is a study of T cells in Graves' hyperthyroidism and ophthalmopathy. The length of the CDR3 is 17 residues. Germline V gene sequence: CDR1 SEHNR, CDR2 FQNEAQ (reference sequence). The V and J ends lost 2 bases and 2 bases, in that order; junction bases with no gene match: 9. From RNA transcripts, TCR beta CDR3 regions were amplified. Carried out on the TCR CDR3, a first-round RT-PCR used the HTBI primer set. TCRdb reprocessed the multiplex PCR reads via MiXCR and lists one record per CDR3 protein. The data show under 500,000 distinct CDR3 sequences, more than 13% seen once. Uncontrolled infection, other autoimmune disease, pregnancy or lactation excluded patients. Isolation of PBMCs was performed on around 9.4 ml fresh peripheral blood. Overall study findings and caveats: Onset of ophthalmopathy came a median roughly 6.5 months after the model predicted it.

This clonotype has more than one count but fewer than ten. No antigen is known for it. The chain joins TRBV7-9 to TRBJ2-4, with 7 bases that match TRBD2. Sequenced sample: blood. This TCR was recovered from a man aged 50 to 60 with Graves' ophthalmopathy. The DNA of the CDR3 is TGTGCCAGCAGCTTACTCGCTCTGCGGGGGACCAAAAACATTCAGTACTTC. Residues: CASSLLALRGTKNIQYF.